These 16 T cell receptor beta chains came from one sample sequenced in a study of blood T cell repertoires in COVID-19. Profiling relied on immunoSEQ multiplex PCR, and the TCRdb table lists in-frame clones only, not all of them. The table shows about 100,000 clones, with approximately 86% occurring only once. Input material: peripheral blood. These receptors came from a man aged 50 to 59 with active or convalescent COVID-19.

V is TRBV7-9 and J is TRBJ2-2, with 7 nucleotides matching TRBD1. Germline V gives CDR1 SEHNR, CDR2 FQNEAQ (reference sequence). The trim removed 6 bases at V and 4 bases at J, leaving 20 bases unmatched. The CDR3 spans 19 residues. The chain's CDR3 is CASRFTGMSVKGATGELFF. For the CDR3, the DNA is TGTGCCAGCAGGTTTACCGGCATGAGTGTTAAGGGGGCCACCGGGGAGCTGTTTTTT.

This chain links TRBV21-1 with TRBJ2-3; the table calls TRBD2, which could not be checked here. TRBV21-1 has pseudogene status. This CDR3 comprises 16 residues. CDR3 region: CASSKGEGRSTDTQYF. CDR3 DNA sequence: TGTGCCAGCAGCAAAGGGGAGGGGCGGAGCACAGATACGCAGTATTTT.

This clone came up once. The gene calls are TRBV4-1 and TRBJ1-2; TRBD1 matches at 7 bases. J lost 2 bases, V lost 1 base, and 4 bases had no gene match. The germline CDR1 and CDR2 sequences are MGHRA and YSYEKL. This CDR3 has 15 residues. CDR3 nucleotide sequence: TGCGCCAGCAGCCAAGGACAGGGCATCAACTATGGCTACACCTTC. Amino acids: CASSQGQGINYGYTF.

This clone was seen more than once but under ten times. This chain uses TRBV7-9 with TRBJ2-3; TRBD2 is a possible D gene (5 bases). Germline CDR1 and CDR2: SEHNR and FQNEAQ (reference sequence). The CDR3 length is 16 residues. V was cut by 2 bases and J by 2 bases, with 14 bases left in between. The CDR3 sequence: CASSLTEEAFTDTQYF. DNA of the CDR3: TGTGCCAGCAGCTTAACCGAGGAGGCGTTCACAGATACGCAGTATTTT.

The rearrangement links TRBV28 to TRBJ2-1, with 12 bases that match TRBD2. The CDR3 is 16 residues long. The junction had 10 bases not matched to a gene; V was cut back by 5 bases and J by 8 bases. Germline V CDR1 and CDR2: MDHEN, SYDVKM. The CDR3 is CASSSYGLAGSDEQFF. Written as DNA, the CDR3 is TGTGCCAGCAGTAGCTACGGACTAGCGGGATCAGATGAGCAGTTCTTC.

The rearrangement joins TRBV3-1 (or the pseudogene TRBV3-2) to TRBJ2-3; D is uncertain. This CDR3 spans 14 amino acids. The V gene's germline CDR1 is LGHDT and CDR2 YNNKEL (reference sequence). Trimming left V 4 bases short and J 1 base short, with 9 bases between. CDR3 nucleotides: TGTGCCAGCAGCCCTTCCGGAGGCACAGATACGCAGTATTTT. Translating gives CASSPSGGTDTQYF.

The V gene is TRBV6-4, the J gene TRBJ2-3; D is possibly TRBD2 (5 bases). V lost 6 bases, J lost 2 bases, and 15 bases lay in between. Germline V gives CDR1 MRHNA, CDR2 SNTAGT. This CDR3 spans 15 amino acids. CDR3: CASRSTGNPTDTQYF. For the CDR3, the DNA is TGTGCCAGCAGAAGCACCGGGAACCCCACAGATACGCAGTATTTT.

The CDR3 spells CASSQDGVTSAGETQYF. Here the CDR3 DNA reads TGTGCCAGCAGCCAAGACGGTGTGACTAGCGCGGGAGAGACCCAGTACTTC. The chain links TRBV3-1 (or the pseudogene TRBV3-2) to TRBJ2-5, with 8 bases matching TRBD2. The ends lost 0 bases at V and 4 bases at J; junction bases unmatched: 10. Germline assignment: CDR1 LGHDT and CDR2 YNNKEL (reference sequence). CDR3 length equals 17 residues.

Here the CDR3 DNA reads TGTGCCTGGAGGGGGGGACTAGCGAGGGATGAGCAGTTCTTC. This sequence encodes CAWRGGLARDEQFF. This chain connects TRBV30 to TRBJ2-1; 10 bases are shared with TRBD2. From germline, CDR1 is GTSNPN and CDR2 SVGIG (reference sequence). The CDR3 sequence is 14 residues long. V lost 3 bases, J lost 8 bases, and 7 bases stayed unmatched.

The chain is built from TRBV3-1 (or the pseudogene TRBV3-2) and TRBJ1-1; no definite D call. The germline V gene encodes CDR1 LGHDT and CDR2 YNNKEL (reference sequence). The CDR3 spans 14 residues. With 1 base removed from V and 0 bases from J, the gap between germline ends came to 6 bases. CDR3 loop: CASSQGLLNTEAFF. In DNA, the CDR3 is TGTGCCAGCAGCCAAGGGCTCCTGAACACTGAAGCTTTCTTT.

V is TRBV11-3 and J is TRBJ2-7; D may be TRBD1 (6 bases). Deletions cut 5 bases from V and 4 bases from J, with 9 bases between. Germline CDR1 is SGHNT and CDR2 is YENEEA. The CDR3 totals 12 residues. CDR3 region: CASSPTGYEQYF. CDR3 sequence (DNA): TGTGCCAGCAGCCCGACAGGTTACGAGCAGTACTTC.

This clone appeared once. The rearrangement links TRBV6-6 to TRBJ1-1; D gene uncertain. Germline lookup yields CDR1 MNHNY and CDR2 SVGAGI (reference sequence). V lost 10 bases, J lost 3 bases, and 15 bases lay in between. This CDR3 region has 13 residues. The CDR3 loop reads CAISRLEDTEAFF. CDR3 nucleotides: TGTGCCATCAGCCGGTTGGAGGACACTGAAGCTTTCTTT.

The rearrangement links TRBV6-5 to TRBJ1-1, with TRBD1 matching over 9 bases. CDR3 size: 15 residues. The V gene's germline CDR1 is MNHEY and CDR2 SVGAGI. After removal of 6 bases from V and 6 bases from J, the junction contained 11 bases not matched to a gene. CDR3 coding DNA: TGTGCCAGCAGAATAACTGACAGGGGGGTCCCTGAAGCTTTCTTT. It is translated as CASRITDRGVPEAFF.

The V gene is TRBV24-1, the J gene TRBJ1-4; TRBD1 might be the D (6 bases). The CDR3 runs 15 residues. V was cut by 3 bases and J by 6 bases, with 13 bases left in between. In germline, CDR1 is KGHDR, CDR2 SFDVKD. CDR3 amino acids: CATSDGAGAHEKLFF. The CDR3 bases are TGTGCCACCAGTGATGGGGCAGGGGCCCATGAAAAACTGTTTTTT.

Worth noting for this clone: A read error may account for a junction end that differs from germline. The genes are TRBV6-5 and TRBJ1-5; maybe TRBD1 (5 bases). Germline V gene sequence: CDR1 MNHEY, CDR2 SVGAGI. This CDR3 is 14 amino acids long. The CDR3 DNA follows: TGTGCCAGCAGCTACTCTCAGGGTCGTCAGCCCCAGCATTTT. The encoded protein is CASSYSQGRQPQHF.

The chain employs TRBV28 and TRBJ1-2, with D perhaps matching TRBD1 (6 bases). Trimming pared 5 bases from V and 4 bases from J, leaving 17 bases between. The CDR3 has 15 residues. Germline V gives CDR1 MDHEN, CDR2 SYDVKM. This chain's CDR3 is CASSTRWGRGYGYTF. The CDR3 nucleotides are TGTGCCAGCAGTACCCGCTGGGGCAGGGGCTATGGCTACACCTTC.